Below, one TCR beta chain is given with its context. Its antigen is unknown. This specimen comes from a study of OX40 agonist ivuxolimab in advanced cancers. On the study more broadly: While on treatment, patients had intravenous ivuxolimab at 0.01 to 10 mg/kg every 2 weeks. Having had anti-PD-1, anti-PD-L1 or anti-CTLA-4 therapy before was allowed, and around 44% had some.

Germline lookup yields CDR1 SNHLY and CDR2 FYNNEI. V gave up 7 bases and J gave up 9 bases, with 19 bases separating them. The CDR3 has 13 residues. Broader study findings: Expanded peripheral T cells had an undetermined antigen specificity. At 0.1 to 3.0 mg/kg and by week 6, clonal expansion occurred in CD4+ and CD8+ blood T cells.

Profiled with immunoSEQ multiplex PCR; TCRdb holds only in-frame clones, not every one. The table records about 72,000 clones, 80% to 90% of them present only once. The sequences come from CD4+ or CD8+ T cells sorted from blood, collected in a trial of the OX40 agonist ivuxolimab. This chain connects TRBV2 to TRBJ2-7; either TRBD1 or TRBD2 may supply D (5 bases each). The TCR originated in an adult with an advanced solid tumor such as melanoma, head and neck, liver or kidney cancer. The CDR3 bases are TGTGCCAGCACCGGCACAGGAGGCGTCGGGCAGTACTTC. Its translation: CASTGTGGVGQYF.